This record concerns one TCR beta chain sequence. No antigen is known for it. Per donor, one heparinised blood draw averaged roughly 120 mL. Sorting of CD4+ naive, central memory, regulatory and stem cell-like memory cells was performed via CD45RO/CCR7/CD25/CD127/CD95/CD27. All of the isolated RNA was reverse transcribed, so expressed TCRB transcripts were sequenced. The table came from immunoSEQ multiplex PCR; TCRdb's copy has only in-frame clones and leaves some out. The table shows approximately 23,000 clones, with 55% to 75% occurring only once. This specimen comes from a study of beta chain features in type 1 diabetes. Findings of the study overall: For type 1 diabetes patients, VDJ junctions showed fewer insertions and more deletions.

The sequence came from a woman in her thirties or forties in good health. Sequencing input: Tregs from blood.

CDR3 in amino acids: CASSSLAGYNEQFF. CDR3 nucleotides: TGTGCCAGCTCGAGTCTAGCGGGGTACAATGAGCAGTTCTTC. The genes are TRBV2 and TRBJ2-1; 9 bases are shared with TRBD2. J gave up 4 bases and V 8 bases, and 6 bases lay outside the gene matches. Germline V gene data show CDR1 as SNHLY and CDR2 as FYNNEI. This CDR3 comprises 14 residues.